What follows are 31 T cell receptor beta chains derived from one specimen sequenced in a study of graft-versus-host responses after intestinal transplantation. Their antigens remain unidentified. TCRdb keeps only in-frame clones here, not all; method: immunoSEQ multiplex PCR. Counted here are about 89,000 clones, less than 95% occurring once; the ten biggest clones make up more than 0.15%. The sequencing here drew on unstimulated CD4+ T cells sorted from spleen or lymph node cells, taken before transplant. The receptors were sampled from a human donor who was the organ donor for an intestinal transplant.

This sequence joins TRBV7-6 and TRBJ2-3, with 7 nucleotides matching TRBD1. V dropped 7 bases and J dropped 2; count of bases not matched to a gene: 9. The CDR3 extends over 15 amino acids. Germline CDR1 and CDR2: SGHVS and FNYEAQ. The CDR3 DNA sequence: TGTGCCAGCACCCCGACAGGGTCCAACACAGATACGCAGTATTTT. It is translated as CASTPTGSNTDTQYF.

The rearrangement uses TRBV13 and TRBJ2-3; possibly TRBD1 or TRBD2 for D (6 bases each). Between the trimmed V and J ends, which lost 6 bases and 3 bases, there was a span of 16 bases. This CDR3 region has 15 residues. The germline gives CDR1 PRHDT, CDR2 FYEKMQ (reference sequence). The CDR3 DNA sequence: TGTGCCAGCAGTTTACGGGGGCCTTCTACAGATACGCAGTATTTT. This sequence encodes CASSLRGPSTDTQYF.

The chain is built from TRBV5-1 and TRBJ2-7; the D gene could be TRBD1 or TRBD2 (5 bases each). CDR3 size: 15 residues. Germline V CDR1 and CDR2: SGHRS, YFSETQ. V was shortened by 0 bases and J by 2 bases, with 12 bases between the two germline ends. CDR3 loop: CASSLAVGVPYEQYF. CDR3 bases: TGCGCCAGCAGCTTGGCCGTGGGGGTCCCCTACGAGCAGTACTTC.

The CDR3 loop reads CASSEGRWVEKLFF. The DNA for the CDR3 is TGTGCCAGCAGTGAAGGGCGTTGGGTTGAAAAACTGTTTTTT. This sequence joins TRBV6-5 and TRBJ1-4; no clear D gene. Germline values: CDR1 MNHEY, CDR2 SVGAGI. Between the trimmed V and J ends, which lost 5 bases and 7 bases, there was a span of 14 bases. The CDR3 extends over 14 amino acids.

The rearrangement joins TRBV11-2 to TRBJ2-3; 10 bases align to TRBD2. V shed 6 bases and J 1 base; nucleotides not matched to a gene: 4. The CDR3 totals 15 residues. In germline, CDR1 is SGHAT, CDR2 FQNNGV. CDR3 sequence: CASSQRGGRTDTQYF. Written as DNA, the CDR3 is TGTGCCAGCAGTCAGCGGGGGGGCCGCACAGATACGCAGTATTTT.

The rearrangement joins TRBV7-2 to TRBJ2-7; D uncertain. V dropped 8 bases and J dropped 7 bases, with 9 bases sitting between them. The CDR3 runs 10 residues. Germline V gene data show CDR1 as SGHTA and CDR2 as FQGNSA. The CDR3 here is CASGGVEQYF. CDR3 bases: TGTGCCAGCGGCGGTGTTGAGCAGTACTTC. Combining the CDR3 with reference TRBV7-2 and TRBJ2-7 gives the whole variable domain GAGVSQSPSNKVTEKGKDVELRCDPISGHTALYWYRQSLGQGLEFLIYFQGNSAPDKSGLPSDRFSAERTGGSVSTLTIQRTQQEDSAVYLCASGGVEQYFGPGTRLTVT.

The chain joins TRBV19 to TRBJ2-6; D possibly corresponds to TRBD2 (5 bases). Germline V CDR1 and CDR2: LNHDA, SQIVND (reference sequence). CDR3 length equals 15 residues. Trimming took off 6 bases at V and 0 bases at J, with 9 bases between the two ends. The CDR3: CASRNRGSGANVLTF. The CDR3 nucleotides are TGTGCCAGTAGGAACCGGGGCTCTGGGGCCAACGTCCTGACTTTC. The variable domain in full, with the rest retrieved from reference TRBV19 and TRBJ2-6, is DGGITQSPKYLFRKEGQNVTLSCEQNLNHDAMYWYRQDPGQGLRLIYYSQIVNDFQKGDIAEGYSVSREKKESFPLTVTSAQKNPTAFYLCASRNRGSGANVLTFGAGSRLTVL.

V usage is TRBV28 and J usage is TRBJ2-7, with TRBD1 matching over 7 bases. The CDR3 has 14 residues. Germline-derived CDR1 and CDR2 are MDHEN and SYDVKM. Losses at the gene ends were 6 bases for V and 2 bases for J; bases not matched to a gene: 7. As DNA, the CDR3 is TGTGCCAGCAGGATCCCGGGACAGCCCTACGAGCAGTACTTC. Amino acids: CASRIPGQPYEQYF.

The gene calls are TRBV7-3 and TRBJ2-5; TRBD2 matches at 9 bases. J gave up 5 bases and V 5 bases, and 3 bases lay outside the gene matches. This CDR3 region has 13 residues. Germline CDR1 is SGHTA and CDR2 is FQGTGA. The CDR3 reads CASSGSGGETQYF. Written as DNA, the CDR3 is TGTGCCAGCAGCGGCAGCGGGGGGGAGACCCAGTACTTC.

The V gene is TRBV11-1, the J gene TRBJ2-5; the D is unclear. Matching the DNA end better, TRBJ2-7 makes the J call doubtful. The length of the CDR3 is 15 residues. Germline lookup yields CDR1 SGHAT and CDR2 FQDESV (reference sequence). CDR3 amino acids: CASSLAVDGTYEQYF. CDR3 bases: TGTGCCAGCAGCTTAGCAGTGGACGGTACCTACGAGCAGTACTTC.

The chain links TRBV18 to TRBJ2-2, with no clear D. The CDR3 is 12 amino acids. Germline V gene data show CDR1 as KGHSH and CDR2 as LQKENI. Between the trimmed V and J ends, which lost 0 bases and 6 bases, there was a span of 2 bases. CDR3 DNA sequence: TGTGCCAGCTCACCACCCCCCGGGGAGCTGTTTTTT. Protein sequence: CASSPPPGELFF. The whole variable domain, remainder taken from reference TRBV18 and TRBJ2-2, is NAGVMQNPRHLVRRRGQEARLRCSPMKGHSHVYWYRQLPEEGLKFMVYLQKENIIDESGMPKERFSAEFPKEGPSILRIQQVVRGDSAAYFCASSPPPGELFFGEGSRLTVL.

The chain is built from TRBV19 and TRBJ2-3; 11 bases agree with TRBD1. Germline assignment: CDR1 LNHDA and CDR2 SQIVND (reference sequence). V gave up 6 bases and J gave up 5 bases; unmatched junction bases: 4. This CDR3 region has 14 residues. For the CDR3, the DNA is TGTGCCAGTAGCGGACAGGGGGCCGTAGATACGCAGTATTTT. Its translation: CASSGQGAVDTQYF.

The chain joins TRBV5-6 to TRBJ2-6, with D uncertain. Deletions cut 1 base from V and 0 bases from J, with 5 bases between. The CDR3 is made up of 15 amino acids. CDR1 is SGHDT and CDR2 is YYEEEE in the germline V gene. The CDR3 region is CASSLFTSGANVLTF. In nucleotides, the CDR3 is TGTGCCAGCAGCTTGTTCACCTCTGGGGCCAACGTCCTGACTTTC.

This clone was seen a handful of times. The chain combines TRBV28 with TRBJ2-7, with D perhaps TRBD1 (7 bases). The CDR3 consists of 15 residues. Germline lookup yields CDR1 MDHEN and CDR2 SYDVKM. V shed 8 bases and J shed 7 bases, with 24 bases lying between them. Here the CDR3 DNA reads TGTGCCAGCGCTTTTTCTGGGGCAGGGGGGAGAGAGCAGTACTTC. Translated: CASAFSGAGGREQYF.

The rearrangement uses TRBV7-3 and TRBJ2-1, with 12 bases lining up with TRBD2. The germline V gene encodes CDR1 SGHTA and CDR2 FQGTGA. Trimming at V came to 4 bases and at J to 10 bases, leaving 17 bases not matched to a gene. This CDR3 contains 18 residues. The CDR3 coding sequence is TGTGCCAGCAGCTCATCTAGCGGGGGGGCTCCAATGTACCCCGAGCAGTTCTTC. It encodes CASSSSSGGAPMYPEQFF.

The rearrangement joins TRBV28 to TRBJ1-1; 9 bases agree with TRBD1. The length of the CDR3 is 14 residues. Per germline, CDR1 MDHEN and CDR2 SYDVKM. The trim removed 7 bases at V and 2 bases at J, leaving 5 bases unmatched. CDR3 sequence (DNA): TGTGCCAGCAAGGACAGGGGATTAAACACTGAAGCTTTCTTT. Its translation is CASKDRGLNTEAFF.

In regard to this clone: In the same sample, other DNA sequences code for this CDR3. J is TRBJ1-2 and V is TRBV28; perhaps TRBD1 as D (6 bases). This CDR3 has 14 residues. Looked up from germline, CDR1 is MDHEN and CDR2 is SYDVKM. Trimming stripped 2 bases from V and 7 bases from J, with 14 bases between. The CDR3 spells CASSLRTALGGYTF. The CDR3 DNA sequence: TGTGCCAGCAGTTTACGGACAGCCTTGGGTGGCTACACCTTC.

The rearrangement links TRBV19 to TRBJ1-1, with TRBD1 as a possible D gene (6 bases). This CDR3 spans 15 amino acids. Germline V lookup: CDR1 LNHDA, CDR2 SQIVND (reference sequence). V lost 2 bases to trimming and J lost 4 bases, with 14 bases between them. CDR3 in DNA: TGTGCCAGTAGTATAAAGGGGACATCAGCCACTGAAGCTTTCTTT. Its translation is CASSIKGTSATEAFF.

The CDR3 DNA reads as TGTGCCAGCAGTTCCTCCGGGACAGGGCGGATTCAGCCCCAGCATTTT. Protein product: CASSSSGTGRIQPQHF. This sequence joins TRBV28 and TRBJ1-5, with 9 positions matching TRBD1. The CDR3 runs to 16 residues. J lost 6 bases, V lost 4 bases, and 10 bases had no gene match. Germline assignment: CDR1 MDHEN and CDR2 SYDVKM.

The rearrangement uses TRBV2 and TRBJ1-1; no firm D call. The CDR3 is made up of 15 amino acids. Germline CDR1 is SNHLY and CDR2 is FYNNEI. V was trimmed by 4 bases and J by 3 bases, leaving 15 bases between them. In DNA form, the CDR3 reads TGTGCCAGCAGTGTCTCGAGGCAGAAGGACACTGAAGCTTTCTTT. Translated, it gives CASSVSRQKDTEAFF.

The chain uses TRBV25-1 and TRBJ2-2; 9 nucleotides match TRBD1. From germline, CDR1 is MGHDK and CDR2 SYGVNS. CDR3 length: 14 residues. V dropped 5 bases and J dropped 7; count of bases not matched to a gene: 5. The CDR3 loop is CASSSTGGSGELFF. CDR3 sequence (DNA): TGTGCCAGCAGTTCGACAGGGGGGAGCGGGGAGCTGTTTTTT.

The DNA of the CDR3 is TGTGCCAGCAGTTACTTAGACGAGCAGTACTTC. It specifies CASSYLDEQYF. The rearrangement links TRBV6-5 to TRBJ2-7; D uncertain. There are 11 residues in the CDR3. Trimming cost V 1 base and J 5 bases, with 3 bases left between them. Germline CDR1 reads MNHEY; CDR2 reads SVGAGI.

This clone occurred once. The chain carries TRBV5-4 and TRBJ1-1; D perhaps matches TRBD1 (6 bases). Trimming stripped 4 bases from V and 1 base from J, with 11 bases between. Germline CDR1 and CDR2: SGHNT and YYREEE (reference sequence). The CDR3 length is 14 residues. The CDR3 DNA sequence: TGTGCCAGCAGCCTGAGGGACAAGAACACTGAAGCTTTCTTT. Its translation: CASSLRDKNTEAFF.

Regarding this clone: Other nucleotide sequences from this sample produce the same CDR3. The rearrangement uses TRBV19 and TRBJ2-6; D gene uncertain. From germline, CDR1 is LNHDA and CDR2 SQIVND (reference sequence). V was trimmed by 3 bases and J by 0 bases, leaving 0 bases between them. The CDR3 length is 13 residues. The CDR3 loop is CASSISGANVLTF. The CDR3 coding sequence is TGTGCCAGTAGTATCTCTGGGGCCAACGTCCTGACTTTC.

Turning to this clone: Additional DNA sequences in this sample encode the identical CDR3. This chain uses TRBV28 with TRBJ2-7; 11 bases are a match to TRBD1. Trimming removed 7 bases from V and 4 bases from J; junction bases left unmatched: 6. The germline V gene has CDR1 MDHEN and CDR2 SYDVKM. There are 14 residues in the CDR3. For the CDR3, the DNA is TGTGCCAGCAATGGACAGGGGGCGCGGTACGAGCAGTACTTC. It codes for CASNGQGARYEQYF.

The genes are TRBV28 and TRBJ1-5; maybe TRBD1 (5 bases). Germline lookup yields CDR1 MDHEN and CDR2 SYDVKM. The CDR3 covers 15 residues. V lost 5 bases and J 4 bases, leaving 15 bases between the germline ends. For the CDR3, the DNA is TGTGCCAGCAGTACCTTATTCGACAGAAATCAGCCCCAGCATTTT. This codes for CASSTLFDRNQPQHF.

This chain links TRBV6-4 with TRBJ1-1; the D gene is possibly TRBD1 (6 bases). Trimming stripped 4 bases from V and 0 bases from J, with 6 bases between. The CDR3 length is 13 residues. The germline V gene has CDR1 MRHNA and CDR2 SNTAGT. The CDR3 reads CASSAGVNTEAFF. The CDR3 nucleotides read TGTGCCAGCAGTGCAGGGGTGAACACTGAAGCTTTCTTT.

V and J are TRBV30 and TRBJ1-2, with a possible D match to TRBD1 (5 bases). Germline lookup yields CDR1 GTSNPN and CDR2 SVGIG (reference sequence). The CDR3 is 15 residues long. The V end was cut by 4 bases, the J end by 3 bases, with 18 bases between. The CDR3 DNA is TGTGCCTGGATGCGACTCAGGGCGGACTACTATGGCTACACCTTC. Its translation is CAWMRLRADYYGYTF.

The V gene is TRBV5-1, the J gene TRBJ1-3, with D possibly matching TRBD1 (5 bases). The V end was cut by 4 bases, the J end by 4 bases, with 18 bases between. Germline V lookup: CDR1 SGHRS, CDR2 YFSETQ. This CDR3 region has 16 residues. CDR3 amino acids: CASSAVPQGSGNTIYF. The CDR3, as DNA: TGCGCCAGCAGCGCGGTCCCCCAGGGTTCCGGAAACACCATATATTTT. Drawing the rest from reference TRBV5-1 and TRBJ1-3, the complete variable domain is KAGVTQTPRYLIKTRGQQVTLSCSPISGHRSVSWYQQTPGQGLQFLFEYFSETQRNKGNFPGRFSGRQFSNSRSEMNVSTLELGDSALYLCASSAVPQGSGNTIYFGEGSWLTVV.

The J gene is TRBJ2-5, the V gene TRBV10-3; 9 bases are a match to TRBD2. From germline, CDR1 is ENHRY and CDR2 SYGVKD. With 3 bases clipped from V and 9 bases from J, the junction kept 8 bases outside the gene matches. The CDR3 has 14 amino acids. CDR3 nucleotide sequence: TGTGCCATCAGTGAACAGAGGACTAGCGAATCCCAGTACTTC. Encoded protein: CAISEQRTSESQYF.

The chain combines TRBV6-1 with TRBJ1-2, with TRBD1 identical over 7 bases. The V gene's germline CDR1 is MNHNS and CDR2 SASEGT. The CDR3 is 15 amino acids. Trimming cost V 7 bases and J 6 bases; bases outside gene matches: 14. This CDR3 is CASKISGTALNGYTF. CDR3 in DNA: TGTGCCAGCAAGATATCCGGGACAGCCTTGAATGGCTACACCTTC.